These 13 T cell receptor beta chains were sequenced from one sample in a study of blood T cell repertoires in COVID-19. Assay used: immunoSEQ multiplex PCR; TCRdb lists only in-frame clones, some missing. The sample has 200,000 to 250,000 clones, around 80% seen once. Sequencing was performed on peripheral blood. The receptors were sampled from a woman between 65 and 79 years old with acute or convalescent COVID-19.

V gene TRBV10-3 combines with J gene TRBJ2-3; 9 nucleotides align to TRBD2. With 3 bases clipped from V and 0 bases from J, the junction kept 7 bases outside the gene matches. This CDR3 spans 17 amino acids. Germline loops: CDR1 ENHRY, CDR2 SYGVKD. CDR3 nucleotide sequence: TGTGCCATCAGTGAAGGTTTAGCGGGGGACAGCACAGATACGCAGTATTTT. Amino acids: CAISEGLAGDSTDTQYF.

With respect to this clone: This sample also contains other DNA sequences that code for the same CDR3. The chain combines TRBV7-2 with TRBJ2-7; 7 bases are shared with TRBD1. This CDR3 is 14 amino acids long. Unmatched junction bases numbered 1, after V lost 1 base and J lost 1 base. Germline CDR1 and CDR2: SGHTA and FQGNSA. The CDR3 sequence: CASSLGGQSYEQYF. CDR3 bases: TGTGCCAGCAGCTTAGGGGGACAGTCCTACGAGCAGTACTTC.

The table lists this clone with a count of one. This rearrangement joins TRBV7-8 to TRBJ1-2; weak D call: TRBD1 (6 bases). Germline V gene sequence: CDR1 SGHVS, CDR2 FQNEAQ. Trimming stripped 0 bases from V and 3 bases from J, with 11 bases between. The CDR3 has 15 residues. The CDR3 DNA reads as TGTGCCAGCAGCTTAGCGGGGGCCAGCGACTATGGCTACACCTTC. It encodes CASSLAGASDYGYTF.

Worth noting for this clone: The identical CDR3 is also encoded by other nucleotide sequences in the sample. This rearrangement joins TRBV5-1 to TRBJ2-1, with TRBD2 as a possible D gene (6 bases). The germline CDR1 and CDR2 sequences are SGHRS and YFSETQ. Trimming took off 0 bases at V and 0 bases at J, with 10 bases between the two ends. The CDR3 extends over 16 amino acids. The CDR3 sequence is CASSLAAGGSYNEQFF. The CDR3 DNA sequence: TGCGCCAGCAGCTTGGCAGCCGGGGGCTCCTACAATGAGCAGTTCTTC.

V and J are TRBV9 and TRBJ2-5; no clear D gene. Trimming pared 7 bases from V and 1 base from J, leaving 11 bases between. The CDR3 length is 13 residues. From germline, CDR1 is SGDLS and CDR2 YYNGEE. CDR3 region: CASHCPFQETQYF. The CDR3 region has the DNA TGTGCCAGCCACTGCCCATTCCAAGAGACCCAGTACTTC.

The chain combines TRBV6-2 or TRBV6-3 with TRBJ1-1; D gene ambiguous. V shed 2 bases and J shed 1 base, with 5 bases lying between them. This CDR3 spans 13 amino acids. Germline CDR1 and CDR2: MNHEY and SVGEGT. The CDR3 bases are TGTGCCAGCAGTTACCCTTCGAACACTGAAGCTTTCTTT. Translated, it gives CASSYPSNTEAFF.

The sample holds a few counts of this clone. J is TRBJ1-4 and V is TRBV30; D not resolved. Germline V gives CDR1 GTSNPN, CDR2 SVGIG (reference sequence). The CDR3 contains 17 residues. Trimming shortened V by 0 bases and J by 5 bases, and 19 bases separated the two germline ends. The CDR3 here is CAWSVLPGRARNEKLFF. Written as DNA, the CDR3 is TGTGCCTGGAGTGTACTCCCCGGGAGGGCTAGGAATGAAAAACTGTTTTTT.

The chain uses TRBV11-2 and TRBJ1-2; tentatively, D is TRBD1 (5 bases). The CDR3 is 14 residues long. Germline V gives CDR1 SGHAT, CDR2 FQNNGV. Trimming removed 1 base from V and 3 bases from J, with 9 bases in between. This CDR3 reads CASSLGREHYGYTF. The CDR3 DNA reads as TGTGCCAGCAGCTTAGGCAGGGAACACTATGGCTACACCTTC.

The V and J genes are TRBV10-3 and TRBJ2-2, with 9 bases aligning to TRBD1. The germline V gene encodes CDR1 ENHRY and CDR2 SYGVKD. V lost 6 bases to trimming and J lost 4 bases; unmatched junction nucleotides: 6. The CDR3 contains 15 residues. CDR3 protein: CAIRNRGPLTGELFF. The CDR3 DNA reads TGTGCCATCAGAAACAGGGGGCCGCTCACCGGGGAGCTGTTTTTT.

V is TRBV18 and J is TRBJ2-5, with D possibly being TRBD1 (6 bases). Germline lookup yields CDR1 KGHSH and CDR2 LQKENI. The CDR3 extends over 16 amino acids. V lost 4 bases and J 4 bases, leaving 19 bases between the germline ends. CDR3 sequence (DNA): TGTGCCAGCTCACGCCCTACAGGGATCGATGGAGAGACCCAGTACTTC. Amino acid sequence: CASSRPTGIDGETQYF.

The genes are TRBV6-2 or TRBV6-3 and TRBJ1-2; no firm D call. Trimming pared 2 bases from V and 4 bases from J, leaving 11 bases between. Germline lookup yields CDR1 MNHEY and CDR2 SVGEGT. CDR3 length equals 14 residues. The CDR3 protein is CASSYRSSGYGYTF. CDR3 coding DNA: TGTGCCAGCAGTTACCGGTCCTCCGGCTATGGCTACACCTTC.

The rearrangement links TRBV3-1 (or the pseudogene TRBV3-2) to TRBJ1-4, with 10 positions matching TRBD1. The J segment lost 10 bases and the V segment lost 3 bases, leaving 11 bases of the junction unmatched. CDR3 length: 16 amino acids. Germline V gives CDR1 LGHDT, CDR2 YNNKEL (reference sequence). The CDR3 sequence: CASSQRPGQGFGKLFF. The CDR3 DNA follows: TGTGCCAGCAGCCAGCGGCCGGGACAGGGGTTCGGAAAACTGTTTTTT.

This rearrangement joins TRBV9 to TRBJ2-4, with 8 bases fitting TRBD2. The CDR3 loop spans 13 amino acids. The junction had 1 base not matched to a gene; V was cut back by 2 bases and J by 6 bases. Germline V CDR1 and CDR2: SGDLS, YYNGEE. CDR3 nucleotide sequence: TGTGCCAGCAGCGTCGGGGGGGCAAACATTCAGTACTTC. Translated, it gives CASSVGGANIQYF.